This is a list of T cell receptor beta chains from one sample in a study of blood T cell repertoires in COVID-19. The assay was immunoSEQ multiplex PCR, and TCRdb's table has in-frame clones only and misses some. The data contain approximately 130,000 clones, 81% of them singletons. Input material: peripheral blood. The source is a woman aged 60-75 years with active or convalescent COVID-19. Each CDR3 is given with its conserved first and last residue. The D gene is left open where the match is weak. The size field is filled for only some rows; it gives once, few, many or a size class.

CDR3aa	CDR3nt	abundance	d_gene	v_gene	j_gene
CASSQDFLTDRDGTEAFF	TGCGCCAGCAGCCAAGATTTCCTTACGGACAGGGACGGCACTGAAGCTTTCTTT	few	TRBD1	TRBV4-3	TRBJ1-1
CASSQTPGLAYNEQFF	TGTGCCAGCAGCCAAACCCCGGGACTAGCTTACAATGAGCAGTTCTTC	-	TRBD2	TRBV4-2	TRBJ2-1
CASSSSGEKLFF	TGCGCCAGCAGCTCAAGCGGGGAAAAACTGTTTTTT	-	-	TRBV5-1	TRBJ1-4
CASTLGDATNEKLFF	TGTGCCAGCACCCTAGGGGATGCAACTAATGAAAAACTGTTTTTT	-	-	TRBV7-9	TRBJ1-4
CASRTGVPYNEQFF	TGTGCCAGCAGGACAGGGGTTCCCTACAATGAGCAGTTCTTC	-	TRBD1	TRBV2	TRBJ2-1
CASSSTRQGPWNTEAFF	TGTGCCAGCAGCTCGACTCGACAGGGCCCTTGGAACACTGAAGCTTTCTTT	-	TRBD1	TRBV5-6	TRBJ1-1
CATEDRGLTDGYTF	TGTGCCACCGAAGACAGGGGGCTTACGGATGGCTACACCTTC	-	TRBD1	TRBV19	TRBJ1-2
CASSQAPGTSGRITDTQYF	TGCGCCAGCAGCCAAGCTCCCGGGACTAGCGGGAGGATCACAGATACGCAGTATTTT	few	TRBD2	TRBV4-3	TRBJ2-3
CASRLTGSYEQYF	TGTGCCAGCAGGCTGACAGGGTCCTACGAGCAGTACTTC	-	TRBD1	TRBV28	TRBJ2-7
CASSRGNSPLHF	TGTGCCAGCAGCCGGGGGAATTCACCCCTCCACTTT	few	-	TRBV12-3/TRBV12-4	TRBJ1-6
CASSEAGTGSTDTQYF	TGTGCCAGCAGTGAGGCCGGGACAGGGAGCACAGATACGCAGTATTTT	-	TRBD1	TRBV2	TRBJ2-3
CASRNRGITEAFF	TGTGCCAGCAGAAACAGGGGGATCACTGAAGCTTTCTTT	-	TRBD1	TRBV28	TRBJ1-1
CASSLGGRGYTF	TGTGCCAGCAGCCTTGGTGGGAGAGGCTACACCTTC	-	-	TRBV12-3/TRBV12-4	TRBJ1-2
CASSAPLSGSYPLSGANVLTF	TGTGCCAGCAGTGCCCCCTTGAGCGGGAGTTACCCCCTCTCTGGGGCCAACGTCCTGACTTTC	-	TRBD2	TRBV2	TRBJ2-6
CASSWSLGSADTQYF	TGTGCCAGCAGCTGGTCGTTGGGTAGCGCAGATACGCAGTATTTT	-	-	TRBV7-7	TRBJ2-3
CSVAQGGEQYF	TGCAGCGTGGCGCAGGGGGGCGAGCAGTACTTC	-	-	TRBV29-1	TRBJ2-7
CASSPSSGATGELFF	TGTGCCAGCAGTCCCAGTAGCGGGGCCACCGGGGAGCTGTTTTTT	-	TRBD2	TRBV6-4	TRBJ2-2
CASSIETSGSYEQYF	TGTGCCAGTAGTATTGAAACTAGCGGGAGCTACGAGCAGTACTTC	-	TRBD2	TRBV19	TRBJ2-7
CATSDPPGGSTDTQYF	TGTGCCACCAGTGATCCCCCGGGGGGAAGCACAGATACGCAGTATTTT	-	TRBD2	TRBV24-1	TRBJ2-3
CASSLGGINYGYTF	TGTGCCAGCAGCTTGGGCGGGATTAACTATGGCTACACCTTC	-	-	TRBV5-8	TRBJ1-2
CASSESRGISTQYF	TGTGCCAGCAGTGAATCTCGGGGGATAAGTACGCAGTATTTT	few	-	TRBV25-1	TRBJ2-3
CASSHDHRQGVTSGYTF	TGTGCCAGCTCTCACGACCACCGACAGGGAGTAACCTCTGGCTACACCTTC	-	TRBD1	TRBV18	TRBJ1-2
CASSYSTATPGGGYTF	TGTGCCAGCAGTTACTCGACCGCGACTCCCGGAGGAGGCTACACCTTC	once	-	TRBV6-5	TRBJ1-2
CVEGAVYGYTF	TGTGTAGAGGGGGCGGTCTATGGCTACACCTTC	once	TRBD1	TRBV30	TRBJ1-2
CASSVDSSYEQYF	TGTGCCAGCAGCGTAGACAGCTCCTACGAGCAGTACTTC	-	-	TRBV9	TRBJ2-7
CASSLALGQRETQYF	TGTGCCAGCAGCTTAGCGCTGGGGCAGCGAGAGACCCAGTACTTC	few	-	TRBV7-9	TRBJ2-5
CASSHLAGSNQPQHF	TGTGCCAGCAGCCACCTAGCGGGTAGCAATCAGCCCCAGCATTTT	-	-	TRBV3-1/TRBV3-2	TRBJ1-5
CSAGLGDEQFF	TGCAGTGCGGGGTTAGGGGATGAGCAGTTCTTC	-	-	TRBV20-1	TRBJ2-1
CASSSRDRLFSIYF	TGTGCCAGCAGTTCCCGGGACAGGCTCTTTTCCATATATTTT	-	TRBD1	TRBV28	TRBJ1-3
CASSIGAGGANTGELFF	TGTGCCAGTAGTATAGGAGCGGGAGGCGCGAACACCGGGGAGCTGTTTTTT	-	TRBD2	TRBV19	TRBJ2-2
CASSLEVSYNEQFF	TGTGCCAGCAGCTTAGAGGTTAGCTACAATGAGCAGTTCTTC	-	-	TRBV11-2	TRBJ2-1
CASSQALAGGADTQYF	TGTGCCAGCAGCCAAGCTCTAGCGGGAGGAGCAGATACGCAGTATTTT	-	TRBD2	TRBV3-1/TRBV3-2	TRBJ2-3
CASGLVRDNEKLFF	TGTGCCAGCGGATTAGTCAGGGATAATGAAAAACTGTTTTTT	-	-	TRBV7-9	TRBJ1-4
CASSPPEGNYGYTF	TGTGCCAGCTCACCCCCGGAGGGGAACTATGGCTACACCTTC	-	-	TRBV18	TRBJ1-2
CASTPGQPNTGELFF	TGTGCCAGTACCCCGGGACAGCCGAACACCGGGGAGCTGTTTTTT	-	TRBD1	TRBV19	TRBJ2-2
CASSLNPADRSNQPQHF	TGCGCCAGCAGCTTGAACCCTGCGGACAGGAGCAATCAGCCCCAGCATTTT	-	TRBD1	TRBV5-1	TRBJ1-5
CASSPRQGAGYTF	TGTGCCAGCAGCCCGAGACAGGGAGCTGGCTACACCTTC	-	TRBD1	TRBV7-9	TRBJ1-2
CASSPTGVWNTGELFF	TGTGCCAGCAGCCCCACCGGGGTATGGAACACCGGGGAGCTGTTTTTT	-	-	TRBV14	TRBJ2-2
CASSLGEKNTEAFF	TGTGCCAGCAGCTTAGGAGAAAAGAACACTGAAGCTTTCTTT	few	-	TRBV5-6	TRBJ1-1
CASSLVGQVNNEQFF	TGTGCCAGCAGCTTGGTGGGACAGGTGAACAATGAGCAGTTCTTC	-	TRBD1	TRBV5-5	TRBJ2-1
CASSVGGGGNYNEQFF	TGTGCCAGCAGCGTAGGAGGTGGGGGCAACTACAATGAGCAGTTCTTC	-	-	TRBV9	TRBJ2-1
CASSRTGTSVGGELFF	TGTGCCAGCAGCAGGACCGGGACTAGCGTCGGCGGGGAGCTGTTTTTT	-	TRBD2	TRBV7-2	TRBJ2-2
CASSSTRLADTQYF	TGTGCCAGCAGCTCAACGCGACTAGCTGATACGCAGTATTTT	-	TRBD2	TRBV11-2	TRBJ2-3